This T cell receptor (beta chain) came from a study of blood T cell repertoires in COVID-19. Overall study: Sites in the United States, Italy and Spain provided acute and convalescent COVID-19 samples. PBMCs, B-cell-depleted T cells, or T cells were the source of the cDNA or gDNA that made up the material.

Original data processing: The assay estimated nucleated cells by amplifying reference gene primers. TCRdb keeps only in-frame clones here, not all; method: immunoSEQ multiplex PCR. V, J and clone size were drawn from that table, and D and trimming were deduced from the DNA. The table lists around 130,000 clones, roughly 86% of them singletons. The sequenced material came from peripheral blood. The sequence came from a woman aged 60-75 years with acute or convalescent COVID-19.

CDR3 DNA sequence: TGTGCCAGCAGTTACCAAACTCTGCAGTTCTTC. The encoded protein is CASSYQTLQFF. This chain uses TRBV6-5 with TRBJ2-1; D ambiguous. The V gene lost 2 bases and the J gene lost 12 bases, with 8 bases spanning the gap. Germline-derived CDR1 and CDR2 are MNHEY and SVGAGI. The CDR3 is 11 residues long.